The sequence of this TCR beta chain was determined in a study of blood T cell repertoires in COVID-19. Across the study: T cells, B-cell-depleted T cells, or PBMCs provided the cDNA or gDNA that served as material.

Original processing notes: Reference gene primers were amplified, and this amplification served to estimate nucleated cell counts. TCRdb keeps only in-frame clones here, not all; method: immunoSEQ multiplex PCR. V, J and clone size derive from that table, while D and trimming were established from the DNA sequence. Of under 300,000 clones in the sample, 80% to 90% were seen once. Germline V gene sequence: CDR1 ENHRY, CDR2 SYGVKD. Trimming took 2 bases from V and 4 from J, leaving 17 bases between them. CDR3 length: 16 residues. Input material: peripheral blood. V gene TRBV10-3 combines with J gene TRBJ1-1; tentatively, D is TRBD1 (5 bases). This sequence was found in a woman in her seventies with acute or convalescent COVID-19. The CDR3 coding sequence is TGTGCCATCAGTGAGGGGGCGGGAAGGGGAGGCACTGAAGCTTTCTTT. It translates to CAISEGAGRGGTEAFF.